Detailed here is one TCR beta chain. Original processing notes: Reference gene primer amplification gave estimated nucleated cell counts. Method: immunoSEQ multiplex PCR; TCRdb's copy keeps in-frame clones and lacks some. The V and J calls and clone size were taken over from that table, and D and trimming were inferred from the DNA. The repertoire holds under 300,000 clones, with approximately 90% as singletons. The entry originates in a study of blood T cell repertoires in COVID-19. Background on the study: The origin of the acute and convalescent COVID-19 samples was the United States, Italy and Spain. Sample material is recorded as cDNA or gDNA derived from T cells, B-cell-depleted T cells, or PBMCs.

The CDR3 runs 18 residues. CDR1 is SGHRS and CDR2 is YFSETQ in the germline V gene. The J segment lost 5 bases and the V segment lost 0 bases, leaving 12 bases of the junction unmatched. V and J are TRBV5-1 and TRBJ2-2; TRBD1 matches at 8 bases. Sequenced input: peripheral blood. The receptor was derived from a woman aged 40 to 55 with acute or convalescent COVID-19. CDR3 DNA: TGCGCCAGCAGCTTGGGCCCCCAGCGACAGGGGCCAACCGGGGAGCTGTTTTTT. Translating gives CASSLGPQRQGPTGELFF. Full variable domain (missing parts from reference TRBV5-1 and TRBJ2-2): KAGVTQTPRYLIKTRGQQVTLSCSPISGHRSVSWYQQTPGQGLQFLFEYFSETQRNKGNFPGRFSGRQFSNSRSEMNVSTLELGDSALYLCASSLGPQRQGPTGELFFGEGSRLTVL.